A selection of T cell receptor beta chains follows, all from one sample in a study of cytomegalovirus exposure and HLA in healthy donors. The protocol was immunoSEQ multiplex PCR, while the TCRdb copy is restricted to in-frame clones and leaves out a portion. The sample shows 110,000 or so clones, 77% of them seen only once. The sample was PBMCs. All receptors come from a man in his late teens or twenties in good health and CMV-seropositive. Both conserved end residues are part of each CDR3. The D gene is left open where the match is weak. Not all rows give a size; the values are once, few, many and, for expanded clones, a class.

TRBV5-4	TRBJ2-1	TRBD1	few	CASSLEDRGNNEQFF	TGTGCCAGCAGCTTGGAGGACAGGGGCAACAATGAGCAGTTCTTC
TRBV7-2	TRBJ2-3	TRBD1	NA	CASSHKGQTTDTQYF	TGTGCCAGCAGCCATAAGGGACAGACCACAGATACGCAGTATTTT
TRBV28	TRBJ2-7	NA	NA	CASSPTGMGTYEQYF	TGTGCCAGCAGTCCGACCGGGATGGGAACCTACGAGCAGTACTTC
TRBV27	TRBJ2-4	NA	NA	CASSLGRGTAKAKNIQYF	TGTGCCAGCAGTTTAGGACGCGGGACAGCGAAGGCCAAAAACATTCAGTACTTC
TRBV5-4	TRBJ2-5	TRBD2	NA	CASSLEGAGAGETQYF	TGTGCCAGCAGCTTGGAAGGAGCGGGAGCTGGTGAGACCCAGTACTTC
TRBV14	TRBJ2-1	TRBD2	few	CASSRTAAGALNEQFF	TGTGCCAGCAGTCGAACAGCAGCGGGAGCTTTGAATGAGCAGTTCTTC
TRBV28	TRBJ2-3	NA	NA	CASSTGGAGPADTQYF	TGTGCCAGCAGTACAGGGGGGGCGGGACCTGCAGATACGCAGTATTTT
TRBV30	TRBJ1-1	NA	NA	CAWSNPGGRAFF	TGTGCCTGGAGTAATCCCGGGGGGCGAGCTTTCTTT
TRBV6-5	TRBJ2-7	NA	NA	CASSYITGTLEQYF	TGTGCCAGCAGTTACATTACCGGGACACTCGAGCAGTACTTC
TRBV27	TRBJ1-1	NA	NA	CASSLLARTEAFF	TGTGCCAGCAGTTTACTGGCTAGGACTGAAGCTTTCTTT
TRBV9	TRBJ2-4	TRBD2	NA	CASSSSSGTSGGTRTIQYF	TGTGCCAGCAGCTCAAGCTCCGGGACTAGCGGGGGGACCCGAACCATTCAGTACTTC
TRBV27	TRBJ2-7	NA	NA	CASSLSGLWNEQYF	TGTGCCAGCAGTTTATCGGGACTTTGGAACGAGCAGTACTTC
TRBV27	TRBJ1-1	NA	NA	CASTSGNTEAFF	TGTGCCAGCACATCGGGTAACACTGAAGCTTTCTTT
TRBV7-9	TRBJ2-6	NA	NA	CASSFRTVSSGANALTF	TGTGCCAGCAGCTTTAGAACCGTAAGCTCTGGGGCCAACGCCCTGACTTTC
TRBV4-1	TRBJ2-7	NA	NA	CASSRTDRLYEQYF	TGCGCCAGCAGCCGAACGGACAGATTATACGAGCAGTACTTC